This entry lists 27 T cell receptor beta chains sequenced from one sample in a study of T cell responses to AZD1222 COVID-19 vaccine. The table came from immunoSEQ multiplex PCR; TCRdb's copy has only in-frame clones and leaves some out. The table lists 130,000 or so clones, roughly 93% of them singletons, with over 6.5% in the top ten. Sequencing was performed on peripheral blood, taken on day 0 of AZD1222 vaccination. Source of these receptors: an adult in good health.

The gene calls are TRBV30 and TRBJ2-5, with a tentative D call TRBD1 (5 bases). Trimming took off 2 bases at V and 4 bases at J, with 8 bases between the two ends. Germline assignment: CDR1 GTSNPN and CDR2 SVGIG (reference sequence). There are 12 residues in the CDR3. The CDR3 bases are TGTGCCTGGAGTCCTAGGGGAGAGACCCAGTACTTC. This translates into CAWSPRGETQYF.

The chain links TRBV6-5 to TRBJ2-7, with a possible D match to TRBD2 (6 bases). Looked up from germline, CDR1 is MNHEY and CDR2 is SVGAGI. The length of the CDR3 is 13 residues. V lost 6 bases, J lost 4 bases, and 13 bases lay in between. The CDR3 DNA reads TGTGCCAGCAGAACCGGGAGAGGGTACGAGCAGTACTTC. Amino acid sequence: CASRTGRGYEQYF.

The gene calls are TRBV6-5 and TRBJ1-2; D is uncertain. V shed 0 bases and J shed 5 bases, with 10 bases lying between them. The CDR3 is 14 amino acids. The germline gives CDR1 MNHEY, CDR2 SVGAGI. The CDR3 bases are TGTGCCAGCAGTTACTCGGGCAGCCGATATGGCTACACCTTC. Amino acid sequence: CASSYSGSRYGYTF.

The chain links TRBV7-9 to TRBJ2-7; 11 bases are a match to TRBD2. Per germline, CDR1 SEHNR and CDR2 FQNEAQ (reference sequence). V lost 1 base to trimming and J lost 3 bases; unmatched junction nucleotides: 5. CDR3 length: 16 amino acids. The CDR3, as DNA: TGTGCCAGCAGCTTAGGACTAGCGGGACGAAGCTACGAGCAGTACTTC. As protein: CASSLGLAGRSYEQYF.

The chain joins TRBV5-1 to TRBJ2-3; the match to TRBD2 covers 8 bases. Germline V gene lookup returns CDR1 SGHRS and CDR2 YFSETQ. V lost 3 bases to trimming and J lost 0 bases; unmatched junction nucleotides: 6. This CDR3 region has 16 residues. CDR3: CASSSLAGTSTDTQYF. CDR3 DNA sequence: TGCGCCAGCAGCTCCTTAGCGGGAACTAGCACAGATACGCAGTATTTT.

This chain links TRBV9 with TRBJ1-6; possibly TRBD1 for D (6 bases). Germline V lookup: CDR1 SGDLS, CDR2 YYNGEE. V lost 3 bases, J lost 9 bases, and 19 bases lay in between. This CDR3 spans 16 amino acids. DNA for the CDR3: TGTGCCAGCAGCGACAAGCCCTGGCAGGGGTCTTCACCCCTCCACTTT. Its translation: CASSDKPWQGSSPLHF.

J is TRBJ1-3 and V is TRBV3-1 (or the pseudogene TRBV3-2); D gene uncertain. The CDR3 length is 16 residues. CDR1 is LGHDT and CDR2 is YNNKEL in the germline V gene (reference sequence). Trimming stripped 5 bases from V and 4 bases from J, with 18 bases between. The CDR3 nucleotides read TGTGCCAGCAGCAGGGCAGACCGGCTGTGGGGAAACACCATATATTTT. This gives the protein CASSRADRLWGNTIYF.

CDR3: CASRGVNYGYTF. In DNA, the CDR3 is TGTGCCAGCAGGGGGGTTAACTATGGCTACACCTTC. The J gene is TRBJ1-2, the V gene TRBV5-6, with a tentative D call TRBD1 (5 bases). The CDR3 covers 12 residues. The germline V and J ends were trimmed by 5 bases and 1 base, with 6 bases remaining between them. Germline-derived CDR1 and CDR2 are SGHDT and YYEEEE.

This clone was detected once. The V and J genes are TRBV27 and TRBJ2-1, with TRBD2 matching over 14 bases. The V segment lost 3 bases and the J segment 5 bases; nucleotides outside the gene matches: 3. This CDR3 contains 16 residues. The germline CDR1 and CDR2 sequences are MNHEY and SMNVEV (reference sequence). The CDR3 DNA reads as TGTGCCAGCAGTTTCCCGGGACTAGCGGGAGACAATGAGCAGTTCTTC. This translates into CASSFPGLAGDNEQFF.

The V gene is TRBV2, the J gene TRBJ1-1, with 8 bases identical to TRBD1. The V gene end was trimmed by 6 bases and the J gene end by 3 bases; junction bases not matched to a gene: 6. This CDR3 has 14 residues. Germline CDR1 and CDR2: SNHLY and FYNNEI. The CDR3 coding sequence is TGTGCCAGCAGGGCCGGGACAGGATACACTGAAGCTTTCTTT. This codes for CASRAGTGYTEAFF.

The CDR3 reads CASSSFGQLNTEAFF. CDR3 in DNA: TGTGCCAGCAGCTCTTTCGGGCAGCTGAACACTGAAGCTTTCTTT. The chain recombines TRBV5-5 with TRBJ1-1; D unresolved. This CDR3 is 15 amino acids long. V lost 3 bases and J 0 bases, leaving 12 bases between the germline ends. Germline-derived CDR1 and CDR2 are SGHKS and YYEKEE (reference sequence).

V and J are TRBV3-1 (or the pseudogene TRBV3-2) and TRBJ2-1; D is ambiguous. V gave up 1 base and J gave up 4 bases, with 5 bases separating them. The CDR3 totals 13 residues. Germline CDR1 LGHDT, CDR2 YNNKEL (reference sequence). In nucleotides, the CDR3 is TGTGCCAGCAGCCAAGTAGCTTACAATGAGCAGTTCTTC. The encoded protein is CASSQVAYNEQFF.

This rearrangement joins TRBV12-5 to TRBJ2-7, with D maybe TRBD1 (6 bases). This CDR3 contains 12 residues. Deletions cut 5 bases from V and 7 bases from J, with 12 bases between. CDR1 LGHNT and CDR2 FRNRAP come from the germline V gene. CDR3 DNA: TGTGCTAGTGGTCGGTCAGGGGATGAGCAGTACTTC. The encoded protein is CASGRSGDEQYF.

This chain connects TRBV7-3 to TRBJ2-1; D uncertain. CDR1 SGHTA and CDR2 FQGTGA come from the germline V gene. Trimming shortened V by 1 base and J by 15 bases, and 19 bases separated the two germline ends. This CDR3 comprises 14 residues. As DNA, the CDR3 is TGTGCCAGCAGCTTAAGTTCCACTCCAGGTTCCCGGTTCTTC. This gives the protein CASSLSSTPGSRFF.

This chain links TRBV19 with TRBJ2-3; the D is unclear. There are 16 residues in the CDR3. The germline gives CDR1 LNHDA, CDR2 SQIVND (reference sequence). Trimming took off 0 bases at V and 5 bases at J, with 15 bases between the two ends. The DNA for the CDR3 is TGTGCCAGTAGTATAGAGTTTACCGATTGGGGAGATACGCAGTATTTT. This sequence encodes CASSIEFTDWGDTQYF.

The CDR3 protein is CASGVGSTNEKLFF. The DNA for the CDR3 is TGTGCCAGCGGCGTCGGATCAACTAATGAAAAACTGTTTTTT. The genes are TRBV7-9 and TRBJ1-4, with D uncertain. V gave up 8 bases and J gave up 0 bases, with 10 bases separating them. The CDR3 has 14 amino acids. The germline V gene encodes CDR1 SEHNR and CDR2 FQNEAQ (reference sequence).

The genes are TRBV6-5 and TRBJ1-3; no reliable D call. The CDR3 runs to 15 residues. V lost 6 bases and J lost 0, with 12 bases in between. Germline loops: CDR1 MNHEY, CDR2 SVGAGI. As DNA, the CDR3 is TGTGCCAGCAGCCTGGGAATAAACTCTGGAAACACCATATATTTT. This gives the protein CASSLGINSGNTIYF.

This rearrangement joins TRBV29-1 to TRBJ2-1, with 11 bases aligning to TRBD2. The CDR3 has 14 residues. V was pared by 5 bases and J by 8 bases, with 8 bases of the junction left unmatched. Germline-derived CDR1 and CDR2 are SQVTM and ANQGSEA. Here the CDR3 reads CSVIAGGPEDEQFF. The DNA of the CDR3 is TGCAGCGTTATAGCGGGAGGGCCGGAAGATGAGCAGTTCTTC.

In its sample, this clone was seen once. The chain links TRBV2 to TRBJ1-2; no firm D call. The CDR3 consists of 13 residues. Per germline, CDR1 SNHLY and CDR2 FYNNEI. Trimming took off 7 bases at V and 4 bases at J, with 13 bases between the two ends. CDR3 DNA: TGTGCCAGCACCCATGAGGACGGCTATGGCTACACCTTC. This sequence encodes CASTHEDGYGYTF.

V usage is TRBV4-2 and J usage is TRBJ2-7; TRBD2 matches 11 bases. The length of the CDR3 is 17 residues. V gave up 4 bases and J gave up 2 bases; unmatched junction bases: 10. Germline V lookup: CDR1 LGHNA, CDR2 YNFKEQ. In nucleotides, the CDR3 is TGTGCCAGCAGCCCCCTAGCGGGAGGCCCCCTTCCCTACGAGCAGTACTTC. This gives the protein CASSPLAGGPLPYEQYF.

This rearrangement joins TRBV7-4 to TRBJ1-4; D remains ambiguous. CDR1 and CDR2 (germline): SGHVT, SQSDAQ. CDR3 size: 16 residues. Between the trimmed V and J ends, which lost 1 base and 4 bases, there was a span of 13 bases. DNA for the CDR3: TGTGCCAGCAGCTTAGTCGCGAGGGCTAATAATGAAAAACTGTTTTTT. Translation: CASSLVARANNEKLFF. The complete variable domain, with remaining parts taken from reference TRBV7-4 and TRBJ1-4, reads GAGVSQSPRYKVAKRGRDVALRCDSISGHVTLYWYRQTLGQGSEVLTYSQSDAQRDKSGRPSGRFSAERPERSVSTLKIQRTEQGDSAVYLCASSLVARANNEKLFFGSGTQLSVL.

This chain uses TRBV5-1 with TRBJ2-3, with unresolved D. Trimming pared 0 bases from V and 0 bases from J, leaving 5 bases between. CDR3 length equals 14 residues. Germline CDR1 reads SGHRS; CDR2 reads YFSETQ. CDR3 nucleotide sequence: TGCGCCAGCAGCTTGGGTCAGAGCACAGATACGCAGTATTTT. Encoded protein: CASSLGQSTDTQYF.

The chain employs TRBV28 and TRBJ1-1; 7 bases map to TRBD1. The germline V gene encodes CDR1 MDHEN and CDR2 SYDVKM. The CDR3 contains 15 residues. V lost 5 bases, J lost 0 bases, and 6 bases stayed unmatched. The CDR3 sequence is CASSTGTVMNTEAFF. CDR3 in DNA: TGTGCCAGCAGTACTGGGACAGTGATGAACACTGAAGCTTTCTTT.

This clone appeared once. The rearrangement uses TRBV27 and TRBJ2-1, with D possibly being TRBD2 (6 bases). This CDR3 has 15 residues. Looked up from germline, CDR1 is MNHEY and CDR2 is SMNVEV (reference sequence). Trimming removed 4 bases at V and 8 bases at J, with 18 bases between. Here the CDR3 reads CASSSEGWRVDEQFF. In nucleotides, the CDR3 is TGTGCCAGCAGTTCGGAGGGGTGGAGAGTCGATGAGCAGTTCTTC.

The V call is TRBV5-1, the J call TRBJ2-1, with 12 positions matching TRBD2. Germline loops: CDR1 SGHRS, CDR2 YFSETQ. J lost 5 bases, V lost 0 bases, and 3 bases had no gene match. This CDR3 region has 16 residues. For the CDR3, the DNA is TGCGCCAGCAGCTTGGGACTAGCGGGAGTGGACAATGAGCAGTTCTTC. It codes for CASSLGLAGVDNEQFF.

This clone was observed once. This chain joins TRBV7-3 and TRBJ2-1; 11 nucleotides line up with TRBD2. The J segment lost 7 bases and the V segment lost 3 bases, leaving 8 bases of the junction unmatched. The CDR3 sequence is 16 residues long. In germline, CDR1 is SGHTA, CDR2 FQGTGA. As DNA, the CDR3 is TGTGCCAGCAGCTTTGATAGCGGGAGGGCCCGGAATGAGCAGTTCTTC. This encodes CASSFDSGRARNEQFF.

The rearrangement uses TRBV27 and TRBJ2-1; perhaps TRBD1 as D (5 bases). This CDR3 is built from 14 residues. Germline CDR1 is MNHEY and CDR2 is SMNVEV (reference sequence). Trimming pared 0 bases from V and 10 bases from J, leaving 13 bases between. The CDR3 protein is CASSLSSWQGEQFF. As DNA, the CDR3 is TGTGCCAGCAGTTTATCGAGCTGGCAGGGAGAGCAGTTCTTC.